The rows below give T cell receptor beta chains drawn from one sample of a study of cytomegalovirus exposure and HLA in healthy donors. Profiled with immunoSEQ multiplex PCR; TCRdb holds only in-frame clones, not every one. Found here are approximately 130,000 clones, about 9.4% of them singletons; the top ten hold approximately 6.6%. The specimen sequenced was PBMCs. These receptor sequences come from a woman between 40 and 55 years old in good health and CMV-seropositive. The CDR3 runs from the conserved cysteine through the conserved F or W. The D gene is left open where the match is weak. Not every row has a clone size; where given, it reads once, few, many or a size class.

V: TRBV5-1
D: TRBD1
size: few
J: TRBJ2-7
DNA: TGCGCCAGCAGCAGGGGGCAGGGGGCCAGCGAGCAGTACTTC
CDR3: CASSRGQGASEQYF

V: TRBV5-1
D: .
size: few
J: TRBJ2-7
DNA: TGCGCCAGCAGCTCGACAGAGAGCTCCTACGAGCAGTACTTC
CDR3: CASSSTESSYEQYF

V: TRBV6-1
D: .
size: .
J: TRBJ2-4
DNA: TGTGCCAGCAGTGAAGGCCCAACCGTCCTAAAAAACATTCAGTACTTC
CDR3: CASSEGPTVLKNIQYF

V: TRBV5-1
D: .
size: few
J: TRBJ2-7
DNA: TGCGCCAGCCACCCAGGGCCCCAGGGACACCTCTCCTACGAGCAGTACTTC
CDR3: CASHPGPQGHLSYEQYF

V: TRBV7-6
D: TRBD1
size: few
J: TRBJ2-5
DNA: TGTGCCAGCAGCAGAACAGGGGTGAGGGGCCAAGAGACCCAGTACTTC
CDR3: CASSRTGVRGQETQYF

V: TRBV19
D: .
size: few
J: TRBJ1-1
DNA: TGTGCCAGTAGTCCGCAGGTACTTGGTGAAGCTTTCTTT
CDR3: CASSPQVLGEAFF

V: TRBV13
D: .
size: .
J: TRBJ1-5
DNA: TGTGCCAGCAGCTTAGGCGGGGGGGATCAGCCCCAGCATTTT
CDR3: CASSLGGGDQPQHF

V: TRBV5-6
D: TRBD1
size: .
J: TRBJ1-1
DNA: TGTGCCAGCACCAGGACAGGATTTCCAATCACTGAAGCTTTCTTT
CDR3: CASTRTGFPITEAFF

V: TRBV19
D: .
size: few
J: TRBJ1-1
DNA: TGTGCCAGTATTCGGAGGGCTGAAGCTTTCTTT
CDR3: CASIRRAEAFF

V: TRBV7-8
D: .
size: .
J: TRBJ1-5
DNA: TGTGCCAGCAGCTTAGATTTAGAACAGCCCCAGCATTTT
CDR3: CASSLDLEQPQHF

V: TRBV6-1
D: .
size: .
J: TRBJ1-1
DNA: TGTGCCAGCAGGGGCTTGGGCCGTCTGAACACTGAAGCTTTCTTT
CDR3: CASRGLGRLNTEAFF

V: TRBV10-3
D: TRBD1
size: .
J: TRBJ2-1
DNA: TGTGCCGGAGCAGGGGGCATGGGCAATGAGCAGTTCTTC
CDR3: CAGAGGMGNEQFF

V: TRBV10-3
D: .
size: few
J: TRBJ2-7
DNA: TGTGCCATTCGAGACAGGACAAACTCCTACGAGCAGTACTTC
CDR3: CAIRDRTNSYEQYF

V: TRBV19
D: TRBD2
size: few
J: TRBJ2-3
DNA: TGTGCCAGTAGTGTTAGACTAGCCGCCGCAGATACGCAGTATTTT
CDR3: CASSVRLAAADTQYF

V: TRBV14
D: .
size: few
J: TRBJ2-3
DNA: TGTGCCAGCAGCCAAGGACGGCTAGCTTTATTGTATTTT
CDR3: CASSQGRLALLYF

V: TRBV5-1
D: .
size: few
J: TRBJ1-1
DNA: TGCGCCAGCAGCTTGGAGGGGGGGTACACTGAAGCTTTCTTT
CDR3: CASSLEGGYTEAFF

V: TRBV6-1
D: TRBD1
size: .
J: TRBJ1-2
DNA: TGTGCCAGCAGTGAATCGGGACAGGGGGCGAAGGGCTACACCTTC
CDR3: CASSESGQGAKGYTF

V: TRBV5-4
D: TRBD1
size: .
J: TRBJ2-7
DNA: TGTGCCGGCGGACAGGCGAGCTCCTACGAGCAGTACTTC
CDR3: CAGGQASSYEQYF

V: TRBV6-1
D: TRBD1
size: .
J: TRBJ1-5
DNA: TGTGCCAGCAGTGCAACAGGGGTAGGACGGAGCAATCAGCCCCAGCATTTT
CDR3: CASSATGVGRSNQPQHF

V: TRBV9
D: .
size: .
J: TRBJ2-1
DNA: TGTGCCAGCAGCGACCCCAGATCGCCTGAGCAGTTCTTC
CDR3: CASSDPRSPEQFF

V: TRBV11-2
D: .
size: few
J: TRBJ2-2
DNA: TGTGCCAGCACCTCACCACGACCCGTCGACCAGGGGTTTGGGGAGCTGTTTTTT
CDR3: CASTSPRPVDQGFGELFF

V: TRBV4-1
D: .
size: few
J: TRBJ1-5
DNA: TGCGCCAGCAGCCAAGATCAAGGGCAGGGAAATCAGCCCCAGCATTTT
CDR3: CASSQDQGQGNQPQHF

V: TRBV19
D: .
size: few
J: TRBJ2-3
DNA: TGTGCCAGTAGTATGGGTCACTACACAGATACGCAGTATTTT
CDR3: CASSMGHYTDTQYF

V: TRBV27
D: TRBD1
size: few
J: TRBJ1-2
DNA: TGTGCCAGCAGTCCAGAGACAGGGGCGAGCGGCTACACCTTC
CDR3: CASSPETGASGYTF

V: TRBV6-1
D: .
size: .
J: TRBJ1-4
DNA: TGTGCCAGCAGTGAGACAGCAACTAATGAAAAACTGTTTTTT
CDR3: CASSETATNEKLFF

V: TRBV5-1
D: .
size: .
J: TRBJ1-1
DNA: TGCGCCAGCAGCTTGCGGGTCGGGACATCAACCACTGAAGCTTTCTTT
CDR3: CASSLRVGTSTTEAFF

V: TRBV18
D: .
size: few
J: TRBJ2-7
DNA: TGTGCCAGCTCACCCGGACAGTCCTTCTACGAGCAGTACTTC
CDR3: CASSPGQSFYEQYF